The 12 T cell receptor beta chains listed next were all sequenced from one sample in a study of shared clonotypes between healthy human individuals. Using immunoSEQ multiplex PCR, the repertoire was profiled, and TCRdb retains in-frame clones only, with some absent. The sample includes hundreds of thousands of clones, more than 70% seen only once; the top ten take approximately 1.8%. The sample comprised memory CD4+ T cells sorted from blood. The subset was: CD45RA-negative fraction. The source is a woman aged 25 to 39 in good health.

This clone has only a few counts. The chain carries TRBV6-1 and TRBJ2-4, with D possibly being TRBD1 or TRBD2 (7 bases each). Per germline, CDR1 MNHNS and CDR2 SASEGT. The CDR3 totals 15 residues. Trimming left V 2 bases short and J 7 bases short, with 15 bases between. The CDR3 spells CASSESRGGGNIQYF. For the CDR3, the DNA is TGTGCCAGCAGTGAAAGCCGGGGAGGGGGCAACATTCAGTACTTC.

The chain combines TRBV19 with TRBJ2-1; D call uncertain. The CDR3 sequence is 14 residues long. Per the germline V gene, CDR1 is LNHDA and CDR2 is SQIVND (reference sequence). V lost 5 bases to trimming and J lost 2 bases, with 10 bases between them. Here the CDR3 DNA reads TGTGCCAGTAGTCCTCGGACGGCCTACAATGAGCAGTTCTTC. It encodes CASSPRTAYNEQFF. Looking up the rest from reference TRBV19 and TRBJ2-1 gives the full variable domain: DGGITQSPKYLFRKEGQNVTLSCEQNLNHDAMYWYRQDPGQGLRLIYYSQIVNDFQKGDIAEGYSVSREKKESFPLTVTSAQKNPTAFYLCASSPRTAYNEQFFGPGTRLTVL.

V gene TRBV28 combines with J gene TRBJ1-5, with 9 bases identical to TRBD1. Germline CDR1 reads MDHEN; CDR2 reads SYDVKM. The CDR3 covers 16 residues. Trimming cost V 6 bases and J 4 bases; bases outside gene matches: 10. This CDR3 reads CASSIQGAPLNQPQHF. CDR3 nucleotides: TGTGCCAGCAGCATACAGGGGGCGCCTCTTAATCAGCCCCAGCATTTT.

The rearrangement joins TRBV7-2 to TRBJ2-1; no clear D. Germline V lookup: CDR1 SGHTA, CDR2 FQGNSA. The CDR3 extends over 14 amino acids. V lost 3 bases to trimming and J lost 5 bases, with 11 bases between them. CDR3 residues: CASSFRRVNNEQFF. The CDR3 nucleotides are TGTGCCAGCAGCTTTCGACGGGTTAACAATGAGCAGTTCTTC. Variable domain in full (rest from reference TRBV7-2 and TRBJ2-1): GAGVSQSPSNKVTEKGKDVELRCDPISGHTALYWYRQSLGQGLEFLIYFQGNSAPDKSGLPSDRFSAERTGGSVSTLTIQRTQQEDSAVYLCASSFRRVNNEQFFGPGTRLTVL.

CDR3 loop: CASLSSGRSETQYF. The CDR3 region has the DNA TGTGCCAGCCTGAGTAGCGGGAGATCGGAGACGCAGTATTTT. This chain joins TRBV27 and TRBJ2-3; the match to TRBD2 covers 9 bases. CDR1 is MNHEY, CDR2 SMNVEV, per germline (reference sequence). This CDR3 has 14 residues. V dropped 8 bases and J dropped 9; count of bases not matched to a gene: 12.

CDR3 DNA: TGTGCCTGGTTTCAGCGGGGAACTGAAGCTTTCTTT. This translates into CAWFQRGTEAFF. J is TRBJ1-1 and V is TRBV30; no definite D call. CDR3 length: 12 residues. V lost 5 bases to trimming and J lost 5 bases, with 12 bases between them. Germline-derived CDR1 and CDR2 are GTSNPN and SVGIG (reference sequence).

This rearrangement joins TRBV19 to TRBJ1-5, with a tentative D call TRBD1 (5 bases). The CDR3 loop spans 16 amino acids. Germline loops: CDR1 LNHDA, CDR2 SQIVND (reference sequence). Trimming removed 6 bases from V and 2 bases from J, with 17 bases in between. DNA of the CDR3: TGTGCCAGTAGCCAAGGGGCGGGGGGTCGCAATCAGCCCCAGCATTTT. Its protein product is CASSQGAGGRNQPQHF.

The V gene is TRBV9, the J gene TRBJ2-3; D is possibly TRBD2 (5 bases). Germline V gives CDR1 SGDLS, CDR2 YYNGEE. The CDR3 is 15 amino acids. V gave up 4 bases and J gave up 4 bases, with 16 bases separating them. DNA of the CDR3: TGTGCCAGCAGCTCCCGGGGTGGACTGCCAGATACGCAGTATTTT. Amino acid sequence: CASSSRGGLPDTQYF.

This clone was seen only once. The rearrangement uses TRBV6-6 and TRBJ1-1, with 7 bases fitting TRBD1. Germline V CDR1 and CDR2: MNHNY, SVGAGI (reference sequence). The CDR3 has 13 amino acids. The V and J ends lost 8 bases and 3 bases, in that order; junction bases with no gene match: 6. CDR3 protein: CASFTGDYTEAFF. DNA of the CDR3: TGTGCCAGCTTTACAGGGGACTACACTGAAGCTTTCTTT.

The CDR3 DNA reads TGCGCCAGCAGCCCCCGGACAGCGTACGAGCAGTACTTC. Translation gives CASSPRTAYEQYF. The gene calls are TRBV10-2 and TRBJ2-7; tentatively, D is TRBD1 (6 bases). Germline loops: CDR1 WSHSY, CDR2 SAAADI. V was cut by 6 bases and J by 4 bases, with 13 bases left in between. This CDR3 is 13 amino acids long.

The count of this clone is one. As DNA, the CDR3 is TGCGCCAGCAGCCTAGGACATGAGACGCTGAACACTGAAGCTTTCTTT. It yields the protein CASSLGHETLNTEAFF. The chain recombines TRBV5-1 with TRBJ1-1, with TRBD1 as a possible D gene (5 bases). Germline CDR1 SGHRS, CDR2 YFSETQ. The CDR3 length is 16 residues. V lost 4 bases and J lost 0, with 16 bases in between.

The V gene is TRBV6-1, the J gene TRBJ2-7; possibly TRBD1 for D (6 bases). The CDR3 extends over 15 amino acids. The V gene's germline CDR1 is MNHNS and CDR2 SASEGT. V was trimmed by 6 bases and J by 1 base, leaving 16 bases between them. CDR3 amino acids: CASSVGQILSYEQYF. As DNA, the CDR3 is TGTGCCAGCAGCGTTGGACAGATACTTTCCTACGAGCAGTACTTC.